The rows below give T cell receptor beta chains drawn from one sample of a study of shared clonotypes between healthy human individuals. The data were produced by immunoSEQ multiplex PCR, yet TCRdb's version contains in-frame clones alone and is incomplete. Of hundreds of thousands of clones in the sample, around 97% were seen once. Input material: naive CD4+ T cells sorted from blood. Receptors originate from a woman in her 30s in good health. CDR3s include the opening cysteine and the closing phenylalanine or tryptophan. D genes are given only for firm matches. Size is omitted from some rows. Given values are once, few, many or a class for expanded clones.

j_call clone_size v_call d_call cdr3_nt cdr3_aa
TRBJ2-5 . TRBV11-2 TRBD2 TGTGCCAGCAGCTTTACTAGCGGGACGTACCAAGAGACCCAGTACTTC CASSFTSGTYQETQYF
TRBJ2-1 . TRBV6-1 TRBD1 TGTGCCAGCAGTGTGGGTCAGGGACAGCCCATCGAGCAGTTCTTC CASSVGQGQPIEQFF
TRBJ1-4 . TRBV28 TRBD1 TGTGCCAGCAGCGCTAAGGGGACAGTAATTGCAACTAATGAAAAACTGTTTTTT CASSAKGTVIATNEKLFF
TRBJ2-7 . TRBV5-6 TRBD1 TGTGCCAGCAGCGGGACAGGGATTTACGAGCAGTACTTC CASSGTGIYEQYF
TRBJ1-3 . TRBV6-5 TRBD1 TGTGCCAGCAGTTCTCCCGGGACAGGTGGAAACACCATATATTTT CASSSPGTGGNTIYF
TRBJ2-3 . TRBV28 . TGTGCCAGCAGTTCTACAGGGACAGATACGCAGTATTTT CASSSTGTDTQYF
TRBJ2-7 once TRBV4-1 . TGCGCCAGCAGCCAAGATTCTTGGGGAGGACCTTCTACCTACGAGCAGTACTTC CASSQDSWGGPSTYEQYF
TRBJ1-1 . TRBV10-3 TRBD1 TGTGCCATCAGTGGCGACAGGGGCATCGGTTTCACTGAAGCTTTCTTT CAISGDRGIGFTEAFF
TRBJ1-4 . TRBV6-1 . TGTGCCAGCAGTGACAGGCGGGGTATAAGTGAAAAACTGTTTTTT CASSDRRGISEKLFF
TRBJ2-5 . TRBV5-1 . TGCGCCAGCAGCTTAGGGGTGGGTGAGACCCAGTACTTC CASSLGVGETQYF
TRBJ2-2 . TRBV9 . TGTGCCAGCAGCGCGCTACTAGAGGCTCCCGGGGAGCTGTTTTTT CASSALLEAPGELFF
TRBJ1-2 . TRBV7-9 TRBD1 TGTGCCAGCAGCCGATTCCCGGGACAGGGTCGGGGCTACACCTTC CASSRFPGQGRGYTF
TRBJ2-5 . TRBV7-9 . TGTGCCAGCAGCTTCCCAAGGGGGGTTTTACAAGAGACCCAGTACTTC CASSFPRGVLQETQYF
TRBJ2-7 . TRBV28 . TGTGCCAGCAGTCCCGTACCGCTGGACTTCTACGAGCAGTACTTC CASSPVPLDFYEQYF
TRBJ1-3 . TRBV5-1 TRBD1 TGCGCCAGCAGCACCCAGGGACAGTCTGGAAACACCATATATTTT CASSTQGQSGNTIYF
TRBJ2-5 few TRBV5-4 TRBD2 TGTGCCAGCAGCTTGGCAGGGACTAGAGCTCAAGAGACCCAGTACTTC CASSLAGTRAQETQYF
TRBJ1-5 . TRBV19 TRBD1 TGTGCCAGTAGAGGAGGGGGCGATCGCAATCAGCCCCAGCATTTT CASRGGGDRNQPQHF
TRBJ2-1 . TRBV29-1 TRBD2 TGCAGCGTTTCACCCCGGACTAGCGGATACAATGAGCAGTTCTTC CSVSPRTSGYNEQFF
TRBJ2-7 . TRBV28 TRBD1 TGTGCCAGCAGTAGAGGAGGGACAGGGTCCTACGAGCAGTACTTC CASSRGGTGSYEQYF
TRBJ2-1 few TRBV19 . TGTGCCAGTAGTATAGAGCACAGGGCTTACAATGAGCAGTTCTTC CASSIEHRAYNEQFF
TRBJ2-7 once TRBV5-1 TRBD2 TGCGCCAGCAGCCCGGGACTAGCGGGAGCCTACGAGCAGTACTTC CASSPGLAGAYEQYF
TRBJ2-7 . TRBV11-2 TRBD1 TGTGCCAGCAGCTCGGACAGGACCCTCGGCTACGAGCAGTACTTC CASSSDRTLGYEQYF
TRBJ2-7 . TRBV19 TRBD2 TGTGCCAGTAGTAGCCCCGGGACTAGCTACGAGCAGTACTTC CASSSPGTSYEQYF
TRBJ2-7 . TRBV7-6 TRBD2 TGTGCCAGCAGCGGCGGGACTACTTACGAGCAGCACTTC CASSGGTTYEQHF
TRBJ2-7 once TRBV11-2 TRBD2 TGTGCCAGCAGCCTTTGGGCTAGCGGGAGTGGGGAGCAGTACTTC CASSLWASGSGEQYF
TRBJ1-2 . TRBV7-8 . TGTGCCAGCAGCGCGCCCCTCACGGATGGCTACACCTTC CASSAPLTDGYTF
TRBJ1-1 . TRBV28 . TGTGCCAGCAGCGGGGGCCCGGGGCCCGTAACTGAAGCTTTCTTT CASSGGPGPVTEAFF
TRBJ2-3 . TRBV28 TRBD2 TGTGCCAGCAATCTAGCGGGGACCCCATCCCCCGATACGCAGTATTTT CASNLAGTPSPDTQYF
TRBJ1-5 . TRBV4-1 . TGCGCCAGCAGCCAAGATGGGGCCCTTCAGCCCCAGCATTTT CASSQDGALQPQHF
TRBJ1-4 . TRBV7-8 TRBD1 TGTGCCAGCAGCTTACTGATGAGGGGGCGAGGTGAAAAACTGTTTTTT CASSLLMRGRGEKLFF
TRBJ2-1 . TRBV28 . TGTGCCAGCAGTTCTTCCCCGGTGGAGGGCTACAATGAGCAGTTCTTC CASSSSPVEGYNEQFF
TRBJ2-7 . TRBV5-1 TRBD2 TGCGCCAGCAGCTTTGGGACTAGCGGGAGGTCCTCCTACGAGCAGTACTTC CASSFGTSGRSSYEQYF
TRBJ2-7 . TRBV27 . TGTGCCAGCAGTTTATCGGGTGGGGACGAGCAGTACTTC CASSLSGGDEQYF
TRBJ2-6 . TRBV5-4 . TGTGCCAGCAGCTTGGATGTCAGCCTGTCTGGGGCCAACGTCCTGACTTTC CASSLDVSLSGANVLTF
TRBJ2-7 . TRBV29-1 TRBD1 TGCAGCGTAAGGACAGGGATGTACGAGCAGTACTTC CSVRTGMYEQYF
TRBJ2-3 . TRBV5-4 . TGTGCCAGCAGCATTCCGGGACTTGACACAGATACGCAGTATTTT CASSIPGLDTDTQYF
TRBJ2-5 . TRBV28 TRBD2 TGTGCCAGCAGCCCCCGCCGGCTAGCGGGAGTTGTTGAGACCCAGTACTTC CASSPRRLAGVVETQYF
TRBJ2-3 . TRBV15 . TGTGCCACCAGCAGGGAGGGCCGCACAGATACGCAGTATTTT CATSREGRTDTQYF
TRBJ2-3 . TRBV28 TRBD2 TGTGCCAGCAGTTTATCCGGCCTAGCGGGTTTCTTCTCTAGCACAGATACGCAGTATTTT CASSLSGLAGFFSSTDTQYF
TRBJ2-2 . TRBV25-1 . TGTGCCAGCAGAGAAGGGGTTGCCGGGGAGCTGTTTTTT CASREGVAGELFF